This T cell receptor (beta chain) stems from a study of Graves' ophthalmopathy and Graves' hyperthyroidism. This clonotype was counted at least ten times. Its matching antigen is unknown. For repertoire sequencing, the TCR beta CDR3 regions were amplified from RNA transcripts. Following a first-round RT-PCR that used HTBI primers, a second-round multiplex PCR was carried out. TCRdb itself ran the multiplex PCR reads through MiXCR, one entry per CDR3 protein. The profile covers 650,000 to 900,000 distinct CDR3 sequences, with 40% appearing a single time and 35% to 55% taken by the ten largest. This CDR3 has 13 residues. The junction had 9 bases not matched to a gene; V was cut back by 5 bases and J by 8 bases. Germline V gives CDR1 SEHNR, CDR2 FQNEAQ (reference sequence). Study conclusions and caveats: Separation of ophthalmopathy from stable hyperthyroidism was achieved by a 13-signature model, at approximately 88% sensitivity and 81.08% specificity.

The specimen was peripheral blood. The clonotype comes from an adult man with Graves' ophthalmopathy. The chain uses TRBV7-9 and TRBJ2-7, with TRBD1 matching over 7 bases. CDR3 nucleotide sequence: TGTGCCAGCAGCGTGGACAGGCTGGGGAAGCAGTACTTC. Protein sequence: CASSVDRLGKQYF. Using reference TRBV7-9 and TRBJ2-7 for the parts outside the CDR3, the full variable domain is DTGVSQNPRHKITKRGQNVTFRCDPISEHNRLYWYRQTLGQGPEFLTYFQNEAQLEKSRLLSDRFSAERPKGSFSTLEIQRTEQGDSAMYLCASSVDRLGKQYFGPGTRLTVT.